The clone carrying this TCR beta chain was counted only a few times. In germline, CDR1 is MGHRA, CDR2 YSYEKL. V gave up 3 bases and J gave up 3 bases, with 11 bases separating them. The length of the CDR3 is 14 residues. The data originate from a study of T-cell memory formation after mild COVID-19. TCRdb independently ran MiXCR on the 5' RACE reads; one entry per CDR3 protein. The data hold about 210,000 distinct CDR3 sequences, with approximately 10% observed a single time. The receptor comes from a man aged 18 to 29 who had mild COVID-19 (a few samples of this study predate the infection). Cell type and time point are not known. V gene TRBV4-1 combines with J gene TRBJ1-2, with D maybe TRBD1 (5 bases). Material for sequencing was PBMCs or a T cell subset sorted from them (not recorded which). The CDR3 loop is CASSHISGDYGYTF. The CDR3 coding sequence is TGCGCCAGCAGCCATATATCGGGGGACTATGGCTACACCTTC.